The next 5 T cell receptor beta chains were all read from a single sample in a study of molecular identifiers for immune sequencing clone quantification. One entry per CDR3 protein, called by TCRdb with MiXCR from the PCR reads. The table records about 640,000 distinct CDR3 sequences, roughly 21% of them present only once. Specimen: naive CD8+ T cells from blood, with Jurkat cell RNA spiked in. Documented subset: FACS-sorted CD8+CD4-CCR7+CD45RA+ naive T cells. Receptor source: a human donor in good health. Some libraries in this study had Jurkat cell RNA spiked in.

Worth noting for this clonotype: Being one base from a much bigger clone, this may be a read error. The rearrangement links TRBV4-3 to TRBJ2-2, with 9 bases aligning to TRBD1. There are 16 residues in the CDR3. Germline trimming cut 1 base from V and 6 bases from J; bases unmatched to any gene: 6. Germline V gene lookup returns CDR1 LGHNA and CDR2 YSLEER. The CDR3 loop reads CASSQGGTGYAGELFF. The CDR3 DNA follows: TGCGCCAGCAGCCAAGGTGGGACAGGGTATGCCGGGGAGCTGTTTTTT.

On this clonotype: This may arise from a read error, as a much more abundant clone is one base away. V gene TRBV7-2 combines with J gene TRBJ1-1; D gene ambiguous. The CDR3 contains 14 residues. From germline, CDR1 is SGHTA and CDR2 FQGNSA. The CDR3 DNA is TGTGCCAGCAGCTTAGCCCGTTTCGGCACTGAAGCTCTCTTT. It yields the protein CASSLARFGTEALF.

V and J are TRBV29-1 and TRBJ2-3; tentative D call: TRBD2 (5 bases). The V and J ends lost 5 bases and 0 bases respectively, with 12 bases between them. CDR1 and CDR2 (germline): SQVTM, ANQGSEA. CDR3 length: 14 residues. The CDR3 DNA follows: TGCAGCGTTCCGGGAAACCCTAGCACAGATACGCAGTATTTT. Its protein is CSVPGNPSTDTQYF.

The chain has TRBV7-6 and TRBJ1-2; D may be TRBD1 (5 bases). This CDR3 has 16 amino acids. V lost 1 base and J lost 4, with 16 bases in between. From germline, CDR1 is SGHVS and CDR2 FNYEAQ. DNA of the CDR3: TGTGCCAGCAGCTTAGGGAAATTGGGGACGAGCTATGGCTACACCTTC. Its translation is CASSLGKLGTSYGYTF.

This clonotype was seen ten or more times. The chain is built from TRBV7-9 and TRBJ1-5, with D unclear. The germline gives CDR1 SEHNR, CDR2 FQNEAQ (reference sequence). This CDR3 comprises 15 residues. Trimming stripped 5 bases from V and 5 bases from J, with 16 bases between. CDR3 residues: CASSPILRSDQPQHF. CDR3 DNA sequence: TGTGCCAGCAGCCCGATCCTTCGAAGCGATCAGCCCCAGCATTTT.